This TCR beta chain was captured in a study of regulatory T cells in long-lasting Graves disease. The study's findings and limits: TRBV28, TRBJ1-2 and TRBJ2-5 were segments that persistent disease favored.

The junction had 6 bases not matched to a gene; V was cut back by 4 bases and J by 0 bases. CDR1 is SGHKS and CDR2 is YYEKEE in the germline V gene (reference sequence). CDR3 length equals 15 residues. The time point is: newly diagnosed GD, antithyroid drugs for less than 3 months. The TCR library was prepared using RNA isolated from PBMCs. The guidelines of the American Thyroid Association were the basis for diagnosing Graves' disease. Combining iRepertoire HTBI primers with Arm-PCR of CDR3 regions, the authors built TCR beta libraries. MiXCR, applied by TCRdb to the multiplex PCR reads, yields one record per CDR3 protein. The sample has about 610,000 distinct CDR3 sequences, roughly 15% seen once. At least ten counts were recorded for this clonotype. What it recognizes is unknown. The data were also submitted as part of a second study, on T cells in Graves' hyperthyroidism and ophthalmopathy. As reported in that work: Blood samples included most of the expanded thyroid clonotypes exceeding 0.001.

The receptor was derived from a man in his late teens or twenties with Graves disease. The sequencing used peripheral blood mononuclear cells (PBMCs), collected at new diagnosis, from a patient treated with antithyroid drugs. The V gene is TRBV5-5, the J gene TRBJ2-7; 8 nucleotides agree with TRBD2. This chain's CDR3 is CASSPGGGSSYEQYF. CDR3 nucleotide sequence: TGTGCCAGCAGCCCCGGGGGGGGGAGCTCCTACGAGCAGTACTTC. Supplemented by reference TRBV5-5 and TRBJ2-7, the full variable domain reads DAGVTQSPTHLIKTRGQQVTLRCSPISGHKSVSWYQQVLGQGPQFIFQYYEKEERGRGNFPDRFSARQFPNYSSELNVNALLLGDSALYLCASSPGGGSSYEQYFGPGTRLTVT.